The rows below give T cell receptor beta chains drawn from one sample of a study of tumor and adjacent non-tumor tissue in lung cancer. TCRdb re-analysed the multiplex PCR reads in MiXCR, keeping a single row per CDR3 protein. The repertoire holds approximately 130,000 distinct CDR3 sequences, with approximately 71% as singletons. Input material: lung tumor tissue. The receptors were sampled from a man aged 25-45 years with non-small cell lung cancer. Both conserved end residues are part of each CDR3. The D gene is left open where the match is weak. Clone size is given for some rows only: seen once, a few or many times, or a class if the clone is expanded.

J,size,D,V,CDR3,DNA
TRBJ2-7,.,.,TRBV29-1,CSATGQKLVQYF,TGCAGCGCCACTGGACAGAAACTGGTGCAGTACTTC
TRBJ1-1,many,.,TRBV4-3,CASSQDEGTEAFF,TGCGCCAGCAGCCAAGATGAGGGGACTGAAGCTTTCTTT
TRBJ2-1,once,.,TRBV11-2,CASSLTPDNEQSF,TGTGCCAGCAGCCTCACACCTGACAATGAGCAGTCCTTC
TRBJ2-1,.,TRBD2,TRBV20-1,CSATLHLGAGGRWSGRSYNEQFF,TGCAGTGCTACCTTGCACCTAGGGGCTGGCGGGAGGTGGAGCGGCCGCTCCTACAATGAGCAGTTCTTC
TRBJ2-1,.,TRBD2,TRBV20-1,CNARPSGGAGEQFF,TGCAATGCTAGACCTAGCGGGGGGGCCGGAGAGCAGTTCTTC
TRBJ1-4,many,.,TRBV20-1,CSARDLEESANEKLFF,TGCAGTGCTAGAGATCTGGAGGAGTCGGCTAATGAAAAACTGTTTTTT
TRBJ1-5,many,.,TRBV11-2,CASSSPGKVRVGQPQHF,TGTGCCAGCAGCTCCCCCGGGAAGGTCAGGGTGGGTCAGCCCCAGCATTTT
TRBJ2-2,.,.,TRBV20-1,CSAKDLRGYRDGELFF,TGTAGTGCTAAAGATCTTCGGGGCTACCGGGACGGGGAGCTGTTTTTT
TRBJ2-7,few,TRBD2,TRBV20-1,CSADPGLAVYEQYF,TGCAGTGCGGATCCGGGACTAGCGGTCTACGAGCAGTACTTC
TRBJ2-7,many,.,TRBV29-1,CSVRKPQGYEQYF,TGCAGCGTTAGAAAACCACAGGGATACGAGCAGTACTTC
TRBJ1-1,many,TRBD1,TRBV12-3/TRBV12-4,CASSLQGTTEAFF,TGTGCCAGCAGCCTACAGGGGACCACTGAAGCTTTCTTT
TRBJ1-2,many,TRBD1,TRBV12-3/TRBV12-4,CASSFGQADYGYTF,TGTGCCAGCAGTTTTGGACAGGCTGACTATGGCTACACCTTC
TRBJ2-7,.,.,TRBV6-5,CASSSGRFEQCF,TGTGCCAGCAGTTCCGGGAGATTCGAGCAGTGCTTC
TRBJ1-6,many,.,TRBV20-1,CSAPLTAGALHF,TGCAGTGCCCCGCTGACGGCCGGGGCCCTCCACTTT
TRBJ1-2,once,.,TRBV29-1,CSDETISPYGYTF,TGCAGCGATGAAACCATTTCTCCCTATGGTTACACCTTC
TRBJ2-2,.,.,TRBV10-3,CAISDWGPTNTEELFF,TGTGCTATCAGTGACTGGGGGCCTACGAATACCGAGGAGCTGTTTTTT
TRBJ2-2,.,.,TRBV5-1,CASRTGNGELFF,TGCGCCAGCAGAACAGGGAACGGGGAGCTGTTTTTT
TRBJ2-5,.,TRBD2,TRBV6-6,CASTGLAGVEETQYF,TGTGCCAGCACTGGACTAGCCGGGGTCGAAGAGACCCAGTACTTC
TRBJ2-5,.,TRBD1,TRBV10-2,CASSEPDRGGETQYF,TGCGCCAGCAGTGAGCCTGACAGGGGGGGCGAGACCCAGTACTTC
TRBJ2-2,.,.,TRBV24-1,CATRDMGTTGELFF,TGTGCCACCAGGGACATGGGTACCACCGGGGAGCTGTTTTTT
TRBJ2-7,.,TRBD2,TRBV7-8,CASSGLAGVSSYEQYF,TGTGCCAGCAGTGGTCTAGCGGGAGTTAGCTCCTACGAGCAGTACTTC
TRBJ2-2,many,.,TRBV6-6,CASSSIRFIGELFF,TGTGCCAGCAGTTCCATACGGTTCATCGGGGAGCTGTTTTTT
TRBJ2-1,few,.,TRBV5-1,CASSLHPGLPRNEQFF,TGCGCCAGCAGCCTCCATCCGGGACTCCCGAGGAATGAGCAGTTCTTC
TRBJ2-7,.,TRBD2,TRBV4-2,CASNHTVGGGEYEQYF,TGTGCCAGCAACCACACTGTGGGCGGGGGGGAATACGAGCAGTACTTC
TRBJ2-1,.,.,TRBV5-1,CASSSGASSYNEQFF,TGCGCCAGCAGCTCGGGAGCTAGCTCCTACAATGAGCAGTTCTTC
TRBJ1-1,.,.,TRBV6-5,CASGTQDDYTEAFF,TGTGCCAGCGGAACCCAGGACGATTACACTGAAGCTTTCTTT
TRBJ2-2,.,.,TRBV11-3,CASNQAFVRGELFF,TGTGCCAGCAACCAGGCATTCGTGAGAGGGGAGCTGTTTTTT
TRBJ1-2,.,.,TRBV11-2,CASSPFGNYDYTF,TGTGCCAGCAGCCCCTTCGGTAACTATGACTACACCTTC
TRBJ2-5,few,.,TRBV12-3/TRBV12-4,CASSSERETQYF,TGTGCCAGCAGTTCGGAAAGAGAGACCCAGTACTTC
TRBJ2-7,.,.,TRBV20-1,CSALRLVQGHYEQYF,TGCAGTGCTCTACGACTTGTGCAGGGGCATTACGAGCAGTACTTC
TRBJ2-7,.,.,TRBV29-1,CGVRTRGEQYF,TGCGGCGTAAGGACACGGGGCGAGCAATACTTC
TRBJ2-1,.,.,TRBV20-1,CSARTSGRYDEQFF,TGCAGTGCTCGTACTAGTGGGCGTTACGATGAGCAGTTCTTC
TRBJ2-3,.,TRBD2,TRBV5-1,CASSKLADTDTQYF,TGCGCCAGCAGCAAACTAGCGGACACAGATACGCAGTATTTT
TRBJ1-1,.,TRBD1,TRBV20-1,CSVRDEKQGFVGAEAFF,TGCAGTGTTAGAGATGAGAAACAGGGGTTCGTAGGGGCTGAAGCTTTCTTT
TRBJ2-7,.,.,TRBV11-2,CASSSATSLRAYEQYF,TGTGCCAGCAGCTCTGCGACATCCCTCCGTGCCTACGAGCAGTACTTT
TRBJ2-5,.,.,TRBV20-1,CSARRGGRETQYF,TGCAGTGCTAGAAGGGGGGGCCGGGAGACCCAGTACTTC
TRBJ1-6,many,.,TRBV6-2/TRBV6-3,CASSYLGADSPLHF,TGTGCCAGCAGTTACCTGGGGGCGGATTCACCCCTCCACTTT
TRBJ2-2,.,.,TRBV11-2,CASSPGAGLKAGELFF,TGTGCCAGCAGCCCCGGGGCAGGACTAAAGGCCGGGGAGCTGTTTTTT
TRBJ2-7,.,TRBD2,TRBV6-6,CFSIPGLGGKYEQYF,TGTTTCAGCATCCCGGGACTAGGGGGGAAGTACGAGCAGTACTTC
TRBJ2-7,.,.,TRBV18,CASSPWDAGTSEQYF,TGTGCCAGCTCACCTTGGGATGCAGGAACGAGCGAGCAGTACTTC